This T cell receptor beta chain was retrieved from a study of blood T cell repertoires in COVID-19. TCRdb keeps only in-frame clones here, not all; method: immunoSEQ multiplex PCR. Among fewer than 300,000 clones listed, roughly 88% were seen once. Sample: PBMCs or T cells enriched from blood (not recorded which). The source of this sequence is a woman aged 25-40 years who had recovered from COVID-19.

The CDR3 loop is CASSSPGHLYLYGYTF. The CDR3 region has the DNA TGTGCCAGCAGTAGCCCGGGACACTTGTATCTTTATGGCTACACCTTC. The chain combines TRBV28 with TRBJ1-2; maybe TRBD1 (6 bases). Germline V CDR1 and CDR2: MDHEN, SYDVKM. Trimming shortened V by 5 bases and J by 5 bases, and 21 bases separated the two germline ends. This CDR3 contains 16 residues.